The clone carrying this T cell receptor (beta chain) was counted a few times. T lymphocytes (CD4+ and CD8+) were sorted from PBMCs. This specimen belongs to a study of CD8+ T cells in alopecia areata. Extracted from the samples, RNA was reverse transcribed into cDNA to serve as the sequencing template. Repertoires were generated with immunoSEQ multiplex PCR, while TCRdb's copy carries only in-frame clones and drops some. The sample lists about 110,000 clones; 55% to 75% were seen once. The CDR3 runs to 14 residues. The germline V gene has CDR1 SEHNR and CDR2 FQNEAQ (reference sequence). V was cut by 1 base and J by 2 bases, with 8 bases left in between.

This receptor was taken from a human donor in good health. Sequencing input: CD8+ T cells sorted from blood. V is TRBV7-9 and J is TRBJ1-2, with D possibly matching TRBD1 (6 bases). The CDR3 protein is CASSLGTGNYGYTF. DNA of the CDR3: TGTGCCAGCAGCTTAGGCACAGGGAACTATGGCTACACCTTC.